Below are 14 T cell receptor beta chains sequenced from a single sample in a study of radiotherapy plus CTLA-4 blockade in lung cancer. This table comes from immunoSEQ multiplex PCR, and its TCRdb copy is limited to in-frame clones, with some not included. The data show 80,000 to 95,000 clones, around 83% seen once. The specimen was peripheral blood, collected from a patient treated with radiotherapy plus ipilimumab. These receptor sequences come from a human donor with non-small cell lung cancer who had stable disease on radiotherapy plus ipilimumab.

This clone appeared a single time. The chain combines TRBV10-1 with TRBJ1-4, with 10 nucleotides matching TRBD1. The J segment lost 6 bases and the V segment lost 3 bases, leaving 4 bases of the junction unmatched. Germline lookup yields CDR1 WNHNN and CDR2 SYGVQD (reference sequence). The CDR3 has 15 residues. CDR3 sequence reads: CASSDSGTGDEKLFF. The CDR3 nucleotides are TGCGCCAGCAGTGATTCCGGGACAGGGGATGAAAAACTGTTTTTT.

The chain joins TRBV5-1 to TRBJ2-5; unclear D gene. CDR3 length: 12 amino acids. Germline CDR1 reads SGHRS; CDR2 reads YFSETQ. V lost 4 bases and J 5 bases, leaving 9 bases between the germline ends. The chain's CDR3 is CASSAPSETQYF. The CDR3 DNA reads as TGCGCCAGCAGCGCGCCATCGGAGACCCAGTACTTC.

The chain employs TRBV11-1 and TRBJ2-5; TRBD2 matches at 13 bases. CDR1 and CDR2 (germline): SGHAT, FQDESV (reference sequence). This CDR3 has 14 amino acids. The V gene end was trimmed by 5 bases and the J gene end by 9 bases; junction bases not matched to a gene: 6. The CDR3 here is CASSAGTSGTAQYF. CDR3 coding DNA: TGTGCCAGCAGCGCCGGGACTAGCGGGACGGCCCAGTACTTC.

The V and J genes are TRBV4-1 and TRBJ2-5; TRBD2 matches 9 bases. Germline trimming cut 0 bases from V and 5 bases from J; bases unmatched to any gene: 10. The length of the CDR3 is 17 residues. CDR1 MGHRA and CDR2 YSYEKL come from the germline V gene. The CDR3 loop reads CASSQDPGGLARETQYF. For the CDR3, the DNA is TGCGCCAGCAGCCAAGATCCGGGAGGACTAGCGAGGGAGACCCAGTACTTC.

The chain uses TRBV5-1 and TRBJ2-1, with 12 positions matching TRBD2. After removal of 0 bases from V and 7 bases from J, the junction contained 5 bases not matched to a gene. This CDR3 comprises 16 residues. Germline V CDR1 and CDR2: SGHRS, YFSETQ. CDR3: CASSLGVTSGSNEQFF. CDR3 bases: TGCGCCAGCAGCTTGGGGGTGACTAGCGGGAGTAATGAGCAGTTCTTC.

This clone turned up a few times. The rearrangement uses TRBV6-6 and TRBJ1-4, with a possible D match to TRBD1 (6 bases). Trimming removed 0 bases from V and 12 bases from J, with 17 bases in between. The germline V gene has CDR1 MNHNY and CDR2 SVGAGI (reference sequence). The CDR3 covers 15 residues. The CDR3 protein is CASSYSGGRGGELFF. DNA for the CDR3: TGTGCCAGCAGTTACTCTGGGGGGCGGGGTGGGGAACTGTTTTTT.

This clone occurred once. The gene calls are TRBV18 and TRBJ1-2, with TRBD1 matching over 7 bases. The CDR3 loop spans 14 amino acids. The V and J ends lost 1 base and 5 bases, in that order; junction bases with no gene match: 4. Per germline, CDR1 KGHSH and CDR2 LQKENI. The CDR3 region is CASSPRTGEYGYTF. The CDR3 DNA reads as TGTGCCAGCTCACCACGAACAGGGGAGTATGGCTACACCTTC. Full variable domain (missing parts from reference TRBV18 and TRBJ1-2): NAGVMQNPRHLVRRRGQEARLRCSPMKGHSHVYWYRQLPEEGLKFMVYLQKENIIDESGMPKERFSAEFPKEGPSILRIQQVVRGDSAAYFCASSPRTGEYGYTFGSGTRLTVV.

The chain carries TRBV9 and TRBJ2-1; D not certain. The V end was cut by 0 bases, the J end by 0 bases, with 4 bases between. This CDR3 is 14 amino acids long. Germline V gene sequence: CDR1 SGDLS, CDR2 YYNGEE. In DNA form, the CDR3 reads TGTGCCAGCAGCGTAGAGGCCTCCTACAATGAGCAGTTCTTC. It translates to CASSVEASYNEQFF. Using reference TRBV9 and TRBJ2-1 for the parts outside the CDR3, the full variable domain is DSGVTQTPKHLITATGQRVTLRCSPRSGDLSVYWYQQSLDQGLQFLIQYYNGEERAKGNILERFSAQQFPDLHSELNLSSLELGDSALYFCASSVEASYNEQFFGPGTRLTVL.

This clone has a single count. The rearrangement links TRBV4-2 to TRBJ2-7, with unresolved D. CDR3 length: 13 residues. The germline V gene encodes CDR1 LGHNA and CDR2 YNFKEQ. Trimming left V 11 bases short and J 1 base short, with 15 bases between. CDR3 sequence: CAPVNSSSYEQYF. DNA for the CDR3: TGTGCCCCCGTGAACAGTTCATCCTACGAGCAGTACTTC.

V and J are TRBV5-4 and TRBJ2-3, with 8 bases matching TRBD1. Trimming at V came to 4 bases and at J to 3 bases, leaving 10 bases not matched to a gene. CDR3 length equals 16 residues. Per germline, CDR1 SGHNT and CDR2 YYREEE (reference sequence). CDR3 residues: CASSRGQGLRTDTQYF. The CDR3 coding sequence is TGTGCCAGCAGCCGTGGACAGGGTTTAAGAACAGATACGCAGTATTTT.

The genes are TRBV10-3 and TRBJ2-3, with TRBD1 identical over 8 bases. Looked up from germline, CDR1 is ENHRY and CDR2 is SYGVKD. Unmatched junction bases numbered 4, after V lost 8 bases and J lost 3 bases. CDR3 length equals 13 residues. CDR3 in DNA: TGTGCCATCGGACAGGGCGAGACAGATACGCAGTATTTT. Its translation is CAIGQGETDTQYF.

The chain is built from TRBV2 and TRBJ1-2; D might be TRBD1 (6 bases). V lost 6 bases and J lost 4, with 21 bases in between. From germline, CDR1 is SNHLY and CDR2 FYNNEI. This CDR3 region has 16 residues. CDR3 protein: CASRAVMDSSIYGYTF. The CDR3 nucleotides are TGTGCCAGCAGAGCGGTAATGGACAGTTCCATCTATGGCTACACCTTC.

The chain joins TRBV5-6 to TRBJ2-2, with unresolved D. The germline V gene has CDR1 SGHDT and CDR2 YYEEEE. The length of the CDR3 is 14 residues. Trimming shortened V by 1 base and J by 1 base, and 5 bases separated the two germline ends. The CDR3 spells CASSLPGNTGELFF. DNA of the CDR3: TGTGCCAGCAGCTTGCCGGGGAACACCGGGGAGCTGTTTTTT.

The chain couples TRBV5-1 to TRBJ2-7; TRBD2 is a possible D gene (6 bases). This CDR3 has 13 amino acids. V was cut by 0 bases and J by 7 bases, with 11 bases left in between. Germline V gene lookup returns CDR1 SGHRS and CDR2 YFSETQ. The CDR3 coding sequence is TGCGCCAGCAGCTTGGGGCTAGCGTGGGAGCAGTACTTC. Amino acid sequence: CASSLGLAWEQYF.